Listed here is a single T cell receptor (beta chain). Germline assignment: CDR1 MNHEY and CDR2 SVGAGI. The CDR3 loop spans 13 amino acids. V was trimmed by 5 bases and J by 3 bases, leaving 10 bases between them. Under the authors' procedure: Nucleated cell number was recorded as an estimate derived from reference gene primer amplification. The assay was immunoSEQ multiplex PCR, and TCRdb's table has in-frame clones only and misses some. The D gene and trimming were derived from the DNA, and the V and J assignments and clone size from that table. The sample contains around 150,000 clones, approximately 91% of which appear only once. These data belong to a study of blood T cell repertoires in COVID-19. The overall study: Spain, Italy and the United States supplied samples that represented acute and convalescent COVID-19.

The TCR comes from a man younger than 35 with acute or convalescent COVID-19. Sequenced material: peripheral blood. The chain joins TRBV6-5 to TRBJ1-1, with D possibly TRBD1 on 6 matching bases. The CDR3 bases are TGTGCCAGCAGTACCCACAGGGACACTGAAGCTTTCTTT. Translation gives CASSTHRDTEAFF.